This entry concerns a single T cell receptor beta chain. Germline is not matched at one junction end, which may reflect a read error. This entry comes from a study of cytomegalovirus exposure and HLA in healthy donors. Primers for the PCR totalled 60 Vbeta and 13 Jbeta. Clones were sequenced by immunoSEQ multiplex PCR, and TCRdb holds only the in-frame ones, with some missing. The sample holds under 150,000 clones, roughly 65% seen once. The specimen sequenced was PBMCs. This TCR came from a middle-aged man in good health and CMV-seropositive.

In DNA, the CDR3 is TGTGCCAACAGTGAAGCGTGGGCAGGGATCTACGAGCAGTACTTC. Translation gives CANSEAWAGIYEQYF. The chain recombines TRBV6-1 with TRBJ2-7, with D possibly TRBD1 on 5 matching bases. This CDR3 has 15 amino acids. Germline V CDR1 and CDR2: MNHNS, SASEGT.